The T cell receptor beta chain described here comes from a study of patients and donors after allogeneic stem cell transplantation. This clonotype has ten or more counts. The CDR3 is 17 amino acids. V lost 1 base and J lost 4, with 22 bases in between. Germline loops: CDR1 SQVTM, CDR2 ANQGSEA. TCRdb passed the RT-PCR reads through MiXCR, listing each CDR3 protein once. The sample has roughly 940,000 distinct CDR3 sequences; under 20% are singletons. This receptor was identified in a human donor who was either an allogeneic HSCT recipient or a stem cell or donor lymphocyte infusion donor (not recorded which). It is not recorded whose cells these are; they may come from a transplant donor. J is TRBJ1-2 and V is TRBV29-1; unclear D gene. Sequencing was done on a sample of blood, either unsorted or a sorted T cell fraction (not recorded which). In DNA form, the CDR3 reads TGCAGCGTTGAAGGGCCCCTGGCCAAGGTCTCCATCTATGGCTACACCTTC. Amino acid sequence: CSVEGPLAKVSIYGYTF.